These 13 T cell receptor beta chains originate from one sample sequenced in a study of blood T cell repertoires in COVID-19. Using immunoSEQ multiplex PCR, the repertoire was profiled, and TCRdb retains in-frame clones only, with some absent. The sample includes more than 200,000 clones, approximately 86% of them seen just once. Specimen: peripheral blood. These receptors originate from a man aged 30-40 years with active or convalescent COVID-19.

CDR3 residues: CASQDRDHEQYF. The CDR3 nucleotides read TGTGCCAGCCAGGACAGGGATCACGAGCAGTACTTC. This chain connects TRBV6-5 to TRBJ2-7; 8 bases align to TRBD1. There are 12 residues in the CDR3. With 8 bases clipped from V and 5 bases from J, the junction kept 5 bases outside the gene matches. Germline values: CDR1 MNHEY, CDR2 SVGAGI.

This chain links TRBV19 with TRBJ1-1, with D possibly TRBD1 on 5 matching bases. Germline CDR1 LNHDA, CDR2 SQIVND (reference sequence). Trimming removed 5 bases from V and 6 bases from J, with 13 bases in between. The CDR3 is made up of 13 amino acids. CDR3 protein: CASSAGFPAEAFF. CDR3 sequence (DNA): TGTGCCAGTAGTGCAGGGTTTCCCGCTGAAGCTTTCTTT.

Note on this clone: The same CDR3 is also encoded by other DNA sequences in this sample. This rearrangement joins TRBV18 to TRBJ2-4, with D perhaps TRBD2 (5 bases). The V end was cut by 3 bases, the J end by 1 base, with 13 bases between. This CDR3 is built from 16 residues. Germline V gene lookup returns CDR1 KGHSH and CDR2 LQKENI. The CDR3 sequence is CASSPSGSGAKNIQYF. DNA for the CDR3: TGTGCCAGCTCACCCTCTGGGTCGGGGGCCAAAAACATTCAGTACTTC. The full variable domain, rest sourced from reference TRBV18 and TRBJ2-4, is NAGVMQNPRHLVRRRGQEARLRCSPMKGHSHVYWYRQLPEEGLKFMVYLQKENIIDESGMPKERFSAEFPKEGPSILRIQQVVRGDSAAYFCASSPSGSGAKNIQYFGAGTRLSVL.

The chain employs TRBV6-5 and TRBJ2-7; D not certain. CDR1 is MNHEY and CDR2 is SVGAGI in the germline V gene. This CDR3 comprises 16 residues. Trimming took off 0 bases at V and 6 bases at J, with 18 bases between the two ends. The DNA for the CDR3 is TGTGCCAGCAGTTACTCGTTGGCTAGAATCCCCTTCGAGCAGTACTTC. Translated: CASSYSLARIPFEQYF.

The chain recombines TRBV7-8 with TRBJ1-5; possibly TRBD1 for D (6 bases). V gave up 5 bases and J gave up 0 bases, with 20 bases separating them. This CDR3 is built from 18 residues. Germline V CDR1 and CDR2: SGHVS, FQNEAQ. Here the CDR3 reads CASSPLPGHTVSNQPQHF. Here the CDR3 DNA reads TGTGCCAGCAGCCCGCTCCCGGGACACACCGTTAGCAATCAGCCCCAGCATTTT.

CDR3 amino acids: CASSPRLVQDTQYF. CDR3 bases: TGCGCCAGCAGTCCCCGACTAGTGCAAGATACGCAGTATTTT. The V call is TRBV10-1, the J call TRBJ2-3; weak D call: TRBD2 (6 bases). Per germline, CDR1 WNHNN and CDR2 SYGVQD (reference sequence). Trimming shortened V by 5 bases and J by 5 bases, and 14 bases separated the two germline ends. CDR3 length: 14 residues.

The rearrangement links TRBV4-1 to TRBJ2-1; D gene uncertain. The CDR3 is made up of 13 amino acids. Germline CDR1 MGHRA, CDR2 YSYEKL. V was cut by 1 base and J by 3 bases, with 4 bases left in between. CDR3 protein: CASSQGDYNEQFF. In DNA form, the CDR3 reads TGCGCCAGCAGCCAAGGAGACTACAATGAGCAGTTCTTC.

This chain's CDR3 is CASSPPAAGQAHYGYTF. CDR3 nucleotide sequence: TGTGCCAGCTCACCACCGGCGGCCGGACAGGCGCACTATGGCTACACCTTC. The rearrangement links TRBV18 to TRBJ1-2; 7 bases are a match to TRBD1. This CDR3 has 17 residues. After removal of 0 bases from V and 3 bases from J, the junction contained 10 bases not matched to a gene. Germline V gives CDR1 KGHSH, CDR2 LQKENI.

J is TRBJ2-3 and V is TRBV13; possible D gene TRBD2, 5 bases. V lost 4 bases and J lost 4, with 15 bases in between. The CDR3 covers 15 residues. Germline CDR1 and CDR2: PRHDT and FYEKMQ (reference sequence). The CDR3 DNA reads as TGTGCCAGCAGCTCCGCGGCGAGGGTCCCAGATACGCAGTATTTT. It yields the protein CASSSAARVPDTQYF.

The CDR3 DNA sequence: TGTGCCAGCAGCTTGGACAGGGGGCGCGACGGCTACACCTTC. Its protein is CASSLDRGRDGYTF. The chain joins TRBV5-8 to TRBJ1-2, with TRBD1 matching over 9 bases. Per the germline V gene, CDR1 is SGHTS and CDR2 is YDEGEE. V lost 0 bases and J lost 8; bases outside the gene matches: 5. The CDR3 is 14 residues long.

The rearrangement links TRBV11-2 to TRBJ2-1, with 9 positions matching TRBD2. With V trimmed by 6 bases and J by 6 bases, 6 bases remained unmatched. In germline, CDR1 is SGHAT, CDR2 FQNNGV. The CDR3 contains 14 residues. The CDR3 DNA sequence: TGTGCCAGCAGGGCGGGGGGGCTTCCCAATGAGCAGTTCTTC. Translated: CASRAGGLPNEQFF. Full variable domain (missing parts from reference TRBV11-2 and TRBJ2-1): EAGVAQSPRYKIIEKRQSVAFWCNPISGHATLYWYQQILGQGPKLLIQFQNNGVVDDSQLPKDRFSAERLKGVDSTLKIQPAKLEDSAVYLCASRAGGLPNEQFFGPGTRLTVL.

J is TRBJ2-5 and V is TRBV12-3 or TRBV12-4, with 7 bases aligning to TRBD1. The CDR3 spans 13 residues. The V and J ends lost 5 bases and 5 bases, in that order; junction bases with no gene match: 5. CDR3 loop: CASSPTGFETQYF. The CDR3 DNA reads TGTGCCAGCAGTCCGACAGGGTTTGAGACCCAGTACTTC.

The chain joins TRBV9 to TRBJ1-6; 9 bases map to TRBD1. The ends lost 0 bases at V and 7 bases at J; junction bases unmatched: 5. The CDR3 runs 16 residues. Germline values: CDR1 SGDLS, CDR2 YYNGEE. CDR3 amino acids: CASSVGGGQGNSPLHF. The CDR3 nucleotides are TGTGCCAGCAGCGTAGGAGGGGGACAGGGAAATTCACCCCTCCACTTT.